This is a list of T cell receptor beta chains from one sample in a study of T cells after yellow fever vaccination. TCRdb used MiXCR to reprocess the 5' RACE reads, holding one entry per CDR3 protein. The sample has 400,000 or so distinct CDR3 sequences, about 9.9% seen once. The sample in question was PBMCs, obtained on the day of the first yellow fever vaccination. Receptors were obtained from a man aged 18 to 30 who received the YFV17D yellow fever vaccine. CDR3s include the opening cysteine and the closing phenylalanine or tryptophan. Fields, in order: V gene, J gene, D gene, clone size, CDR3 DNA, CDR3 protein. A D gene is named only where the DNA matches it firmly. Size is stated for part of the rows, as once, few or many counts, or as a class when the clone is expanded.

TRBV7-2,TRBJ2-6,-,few,TGTGCCAGCAGAGGGTATCTAGGGAACGGGGCCAACGTCCTGACTTTC,CASRGYLGNGANVLTF
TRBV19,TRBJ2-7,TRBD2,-,TGTGCCAGTAGCCTGGGGGCTAGCGGGTACTACGAGCAGTACTTC,CASSLGASGYYEQYF
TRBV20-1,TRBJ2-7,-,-,TGCAGTGCTAGAGGGGCCGACCTTTACGAGCAGTACTTC,CSARGADLYEQYF
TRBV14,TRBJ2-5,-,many,TGTGCCAGCAGCCAAGAGAGGGGGCAAGAGACCCAGTACTTC,CASSQERGQETQYF
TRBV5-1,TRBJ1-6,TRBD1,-,TGCGCCAGCAGCTTGGGACAGGGTTTCGAGTCACCCCTCCACTTT,CASSLGQGFESPLHF
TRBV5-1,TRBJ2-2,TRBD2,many,TGCGCCAGCAGTCTAAGCGGGGCCAACACCGGGGAGCTGTTTTTT,CASSLSGANTGELFF
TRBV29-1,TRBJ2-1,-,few,TGCAGCGTTGATGAAAGCCCCTACAATGAGCAGTTCTTC,CSVDESPYNEQFF
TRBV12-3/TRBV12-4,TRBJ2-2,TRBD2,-,TGTGCCAGCAGCCCCGGGACTAGCGGCACCGGGGAGCTGTTTTTT,CASSPGTSGTGELFF
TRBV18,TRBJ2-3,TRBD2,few,TGTGCCAGCTCCCGGGAGGTATTCACAGATACGCAGTATTTT,CASSREVFTDTQYF
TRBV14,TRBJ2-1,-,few,TGTGCCAGCAGCTCCTTGAGTGGTAATGAGCAGTTCTTC,CASSSLSGNEQFF
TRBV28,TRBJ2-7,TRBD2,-,TGTGCCAGCAGCGTTACGGGGGGGGCCTACGAGCAGTACTTC,CASSVTGGAYEQYF
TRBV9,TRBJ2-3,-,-,TGTGCCAGCAGCAGCATCGGGGGTGATACGCAGTATTTT,CASSSIGGDTQYF
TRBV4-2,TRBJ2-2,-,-,TGTGCCAGCAGCCCAAACAGGGTTAACACCGGGGAGCTGTTTTTT,CASSPNRVNTGELFF
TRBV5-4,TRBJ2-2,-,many,TGCGCCAGCAGCTTAGCGGCGAACACCGGGGAGCTGTTTTTT,CASSLAANTGELFF
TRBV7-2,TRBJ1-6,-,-,TGTGCCAGCAGCTTAGCACAGGGCTTAGTGGGTTCACCCCTCCACTTT,CASSLAQGLVGSPLHF
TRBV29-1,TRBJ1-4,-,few,TGCAGCGTTTCAGGGATCGGGGAAAAACTGTTTTTT,CSVSGIGEKLFF
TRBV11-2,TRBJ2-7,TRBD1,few,TGTGCCAGCAGCTTAGTCCCGGGACAGGGGGCTAGGACCTACGAGCAGTACTTC,CASSLVPGQGARTYEQYF
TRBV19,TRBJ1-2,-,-,TGTGCCAGTAGTACCGACCGATTATATGGCTACACCTTC,CASSTDRLYGYTF
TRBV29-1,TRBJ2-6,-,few,TGCAGCGTTGACAGCAGCTCTGGGGCCAACGTCCTGACTTTC,CSVDSSSGANVLTF
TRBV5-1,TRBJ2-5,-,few,TGCGCCAGCAGCTTGGGTGGGTCAGACCAAGAGACCCAGTACTTC,CASSLGGSDQETQYF
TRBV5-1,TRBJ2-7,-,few,TGCGCCAGCAGCCCGGACTGGGCGGCCGTGGGTTACGAGCAGTACTTC,CASSPDWAAVGYEQYF
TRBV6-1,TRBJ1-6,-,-,TGTGCCAGCAGTGAAGCTGGTTGGGGTTCACCCCTCCACTTT,CASSEAGWGSPLHF
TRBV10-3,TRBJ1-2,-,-,TGTGCCATCAGTGGGGAGGCTTTCTATGGCTACACCTTC,CAISGEAFYGYTF
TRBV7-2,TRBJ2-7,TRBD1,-,TGTGCCAGCAGCAACCGACAGGGGGCTAGGGAGCAGTACTTC,CASSNRQGAREQYF
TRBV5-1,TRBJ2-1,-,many,TGCGCCAGCAGCTTGACTAGGTCGATTGAGCAGTTCTTC,CASSLTRSIEQFF
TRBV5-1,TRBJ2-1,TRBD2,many,TGCGCCAGCAGCTCCTCGGCTAGCGGGGGGTACAATGAGCAGTTCTTC,CASSSSASGGYNEQFF